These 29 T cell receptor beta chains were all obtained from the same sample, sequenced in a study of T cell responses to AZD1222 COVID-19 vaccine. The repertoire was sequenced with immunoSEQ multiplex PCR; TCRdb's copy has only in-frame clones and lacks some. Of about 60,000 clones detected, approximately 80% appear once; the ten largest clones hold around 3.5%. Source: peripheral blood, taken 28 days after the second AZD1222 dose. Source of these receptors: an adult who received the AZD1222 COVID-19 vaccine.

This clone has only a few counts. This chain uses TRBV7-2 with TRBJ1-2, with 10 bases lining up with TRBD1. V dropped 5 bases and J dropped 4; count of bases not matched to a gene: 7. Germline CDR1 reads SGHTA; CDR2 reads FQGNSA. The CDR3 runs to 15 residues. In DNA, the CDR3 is TGTGCCAGCAGCCCTGGGACAGGGGAGGGCTATGGCTACACCTTC. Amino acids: CASSPGTGEGYGYTF.

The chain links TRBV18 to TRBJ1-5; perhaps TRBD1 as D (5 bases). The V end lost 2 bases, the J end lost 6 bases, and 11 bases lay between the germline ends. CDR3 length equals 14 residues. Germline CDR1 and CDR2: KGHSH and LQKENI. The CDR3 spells CASSPGGLSQPQHF. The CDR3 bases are TGTGCCAGCTCACCAGGGGGTCTTAGTCAGCCCCAGCATTTT.

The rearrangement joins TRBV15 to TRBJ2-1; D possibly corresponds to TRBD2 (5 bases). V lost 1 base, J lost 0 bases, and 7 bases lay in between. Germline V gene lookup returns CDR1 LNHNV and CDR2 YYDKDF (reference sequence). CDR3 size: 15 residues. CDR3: CATSRVTNSYNEQFF. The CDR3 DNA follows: TGTGCCACCAGCAGAGTGACTAACTCCTACAATGAGCAGTTCTTC.

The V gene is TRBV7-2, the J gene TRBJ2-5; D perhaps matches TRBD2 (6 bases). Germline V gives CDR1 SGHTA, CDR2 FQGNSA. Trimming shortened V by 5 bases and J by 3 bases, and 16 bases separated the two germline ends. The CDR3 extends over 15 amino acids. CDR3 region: CASSRGGVGEETQYF. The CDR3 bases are TGTGCCAGCAGCCGCGGAGGGGTGGGGGAAGAGACCCAGTACTTC.

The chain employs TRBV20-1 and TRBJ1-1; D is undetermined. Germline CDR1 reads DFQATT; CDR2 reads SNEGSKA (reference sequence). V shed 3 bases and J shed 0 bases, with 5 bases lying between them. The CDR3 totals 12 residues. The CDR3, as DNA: TGCAGTGCTAGTGACATGAACACTGAAGCTTTCTTT. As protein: CSASDMNTEAFF.

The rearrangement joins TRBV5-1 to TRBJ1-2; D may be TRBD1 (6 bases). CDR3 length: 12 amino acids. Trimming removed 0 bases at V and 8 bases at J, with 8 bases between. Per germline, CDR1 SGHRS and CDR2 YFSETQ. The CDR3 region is CASSLAGEGYTF. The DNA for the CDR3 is TGCGCCAGCAGCTTGGCAGGGGAAGGCTACACCTTC.

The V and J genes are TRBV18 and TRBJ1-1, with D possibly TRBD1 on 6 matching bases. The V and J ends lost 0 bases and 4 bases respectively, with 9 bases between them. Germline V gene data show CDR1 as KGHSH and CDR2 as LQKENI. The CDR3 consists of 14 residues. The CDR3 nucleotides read TGTGCCAGCTCACCACCGGGGGGCGGCACTGAAGCTTTCTTT. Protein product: CASSPPGGGTEAFF.

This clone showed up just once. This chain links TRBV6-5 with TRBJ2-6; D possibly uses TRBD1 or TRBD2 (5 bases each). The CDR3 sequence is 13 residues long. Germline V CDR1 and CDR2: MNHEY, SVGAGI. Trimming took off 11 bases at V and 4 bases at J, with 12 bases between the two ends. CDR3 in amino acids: CAATRGGANVLTF. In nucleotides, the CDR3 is TGTGCCGCGACCCGGGGCGGGGCCAACGTCCTGACTTTC.

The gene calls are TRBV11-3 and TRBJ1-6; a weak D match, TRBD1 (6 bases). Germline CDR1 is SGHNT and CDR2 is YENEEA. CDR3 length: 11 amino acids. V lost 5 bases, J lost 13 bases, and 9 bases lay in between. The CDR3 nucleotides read TGTGCCAGCAGCCAGGGGTATCCCCTCCACTTT. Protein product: CASSQGYPLHF.

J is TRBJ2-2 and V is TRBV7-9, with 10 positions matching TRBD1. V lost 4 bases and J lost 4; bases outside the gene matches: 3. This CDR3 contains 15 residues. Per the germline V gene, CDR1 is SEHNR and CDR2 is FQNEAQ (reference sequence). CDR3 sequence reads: CASSSDRGRTGELFF. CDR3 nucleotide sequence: TGTGCCAGCAGCTCAGACAGGGGGCGCACCGGGGAGCTGTTTTTT. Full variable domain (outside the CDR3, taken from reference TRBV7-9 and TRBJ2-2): DTGVSQNPRHKITKRGQNVTFRCDPISEHNRLYWYRQTLGQGPEFLTYFQNEAQLEKSRLLSDRFSAERPKGSFSTLEIQRTEQGDSAMYLCASSSDRGRTGELFFGEGSRLTVL.

Here the CDR3 DNA reads TGTGCCAGCAGTCCCTGGGACAGGGGGCGCGGAGTTGAAGCTTTCTTT. This gives the protein CASSPWDRGRGVEAFF. The chain is built from TRBV27 and TRBJ1-1; 12 bases are a match to TRBD1. This CDR3 is 16 amino acids long. Unmatched junction bases numbered 11, after V lost 5 bases and J lost 7 bases. Per germline, CDR1 MNHEY and CDR2 SMNVEV (reference sequence).

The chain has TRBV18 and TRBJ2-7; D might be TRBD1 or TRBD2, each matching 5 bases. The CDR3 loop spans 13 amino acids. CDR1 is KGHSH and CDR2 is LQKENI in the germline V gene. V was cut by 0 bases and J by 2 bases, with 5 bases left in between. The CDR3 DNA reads TGTGCCAGCTCACCACCGGGGGCCTACGAGCAGTACTTC. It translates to CASSPPGAYEQYF. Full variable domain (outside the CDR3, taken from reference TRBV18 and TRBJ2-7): NAGVMQNPRHLVRRRGQEARLRCSPMKGHSHVYWYRQLPEEGLKFMVYLQKENIIDESGMPKERFSAEFPKEGPSILRIQQVVRGDSAAYFCASSPPGAYEQYFGPGTRLTVT.

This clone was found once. In nucleotides, the CDR3 is TGTGCCAGCAGCCGTGGGTCTTTTGAAGCTTTCTTT. It specifies CASSRGSFEAFF. The chain joins TRBV11-2 to TRBJ1-1; D is undetermined. This CDR3 region has 12 residues. Germline CDR1 reads SGHAT; CDR2 reads FQNNGV. Trimming shortened V by 5 bases and J by 7 bases, and 11 bases separated the two germline ends.

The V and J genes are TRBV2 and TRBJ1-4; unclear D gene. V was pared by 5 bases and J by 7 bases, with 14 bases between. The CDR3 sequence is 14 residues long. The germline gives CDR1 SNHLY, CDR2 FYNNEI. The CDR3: CASSTPEPAEKLFF. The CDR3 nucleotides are TGTGCCAGCAGTACCCCAGAGCCGGCTGAAAAACTGTTTTTT.

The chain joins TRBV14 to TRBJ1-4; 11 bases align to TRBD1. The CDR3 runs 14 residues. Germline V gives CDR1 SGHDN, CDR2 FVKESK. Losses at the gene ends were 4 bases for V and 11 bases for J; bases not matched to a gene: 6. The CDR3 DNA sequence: TGTGCCAGCAGCCCCCGAGGGACAGGGGGGAAACTGTTTTTT. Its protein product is CASSPRGTGGKLFF.

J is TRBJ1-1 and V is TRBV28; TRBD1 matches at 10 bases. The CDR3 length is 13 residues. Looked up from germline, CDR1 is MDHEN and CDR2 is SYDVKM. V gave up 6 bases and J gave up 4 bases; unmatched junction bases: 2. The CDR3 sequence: CASRDRGGTEAFF. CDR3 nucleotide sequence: TGTGCCAGCAGGGACAGGGGGGGCACTGAAGCTTTCTTT.

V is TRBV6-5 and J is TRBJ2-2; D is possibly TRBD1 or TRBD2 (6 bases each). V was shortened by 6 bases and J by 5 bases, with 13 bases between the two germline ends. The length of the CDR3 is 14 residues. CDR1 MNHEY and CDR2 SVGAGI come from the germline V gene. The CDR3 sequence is CASSPGARTGELFF. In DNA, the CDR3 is TGTGCCAGCAGCCCGGGGGCGCGAACCGGGGAGCTGTTTTTT.

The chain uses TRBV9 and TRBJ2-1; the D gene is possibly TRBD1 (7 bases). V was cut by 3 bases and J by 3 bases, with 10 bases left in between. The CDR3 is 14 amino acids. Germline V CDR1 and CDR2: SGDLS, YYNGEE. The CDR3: CASSGGDSYNEQFF. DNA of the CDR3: TGTGCCAGCAGCGGGGGGGACAGCTACAATGAGCAGTTCTTC.

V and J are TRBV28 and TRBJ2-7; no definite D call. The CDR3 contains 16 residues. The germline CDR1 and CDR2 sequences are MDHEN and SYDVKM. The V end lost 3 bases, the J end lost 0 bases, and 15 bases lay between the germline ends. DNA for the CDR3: TGTGCCAGCAGTTTTCATCTGGCTACCACCTCCTACGAGCAGTACTTC. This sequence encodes CASSFHLATTSYEQYF.

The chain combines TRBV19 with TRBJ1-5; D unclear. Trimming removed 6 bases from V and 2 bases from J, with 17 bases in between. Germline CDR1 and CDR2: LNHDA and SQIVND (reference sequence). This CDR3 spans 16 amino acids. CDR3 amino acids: CASSLDGLAGNQPQHF. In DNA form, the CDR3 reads TGTGCCAGTAGCCTGGATGGCCTCGCGGGCAATCAGCCCCAGCATTTT.

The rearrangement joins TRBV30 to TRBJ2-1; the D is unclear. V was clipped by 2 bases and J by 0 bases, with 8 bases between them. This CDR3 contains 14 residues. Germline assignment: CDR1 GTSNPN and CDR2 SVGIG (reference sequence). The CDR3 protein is CAWSKLSSYNEQFF. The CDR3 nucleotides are TGTGCCTGGAGTAAGTTGAGCTCCTACAATGAGCAGTTCTTC.

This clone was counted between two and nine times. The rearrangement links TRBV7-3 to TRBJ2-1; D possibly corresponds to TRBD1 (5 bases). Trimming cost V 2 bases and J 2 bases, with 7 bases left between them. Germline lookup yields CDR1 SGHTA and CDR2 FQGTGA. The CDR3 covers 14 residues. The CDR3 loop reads CASSLSTAYNEQFF. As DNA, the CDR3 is TGTGCCAGCAGCTTATCGACAGCCTACAATGAGCAGTTCTTC.

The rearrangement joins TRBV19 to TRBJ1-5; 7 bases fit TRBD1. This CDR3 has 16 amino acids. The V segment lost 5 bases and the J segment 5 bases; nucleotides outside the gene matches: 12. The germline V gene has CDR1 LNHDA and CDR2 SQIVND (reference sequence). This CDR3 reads CASSFFEGARYQPQHF. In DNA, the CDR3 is TGTGCCAGTAGTTTCTTTGAGGGGGCGCGTTATCAGCCCCAGCATTTT.

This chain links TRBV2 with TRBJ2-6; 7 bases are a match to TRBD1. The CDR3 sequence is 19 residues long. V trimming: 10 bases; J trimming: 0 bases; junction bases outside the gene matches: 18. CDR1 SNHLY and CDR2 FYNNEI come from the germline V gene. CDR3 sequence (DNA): TGTGCCACTTTCTCCCTGACCGGGACAGAGAGCTCTGGGGCCAACGTCCTGACTTTC. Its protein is CATFSLTGTESSGANVLTF.

The CDR3 DNA sequence: TGTGCCAGCAGTTTAGGGGACAGGGACGCTGAAGCTTTCTTT. It codes for CASSLGDRDAEAFF. The chain recombines TRBV28 with TRBJ1-1, with TRBD1 matching over 9 bases. The CDR3 contains 14 residues. The trim removed 2 bases at V and 6 bases at J, leaving 4 bases unmatched. Germline-derived CDR1 and CDR2 are MDHEN and SYDVKM.

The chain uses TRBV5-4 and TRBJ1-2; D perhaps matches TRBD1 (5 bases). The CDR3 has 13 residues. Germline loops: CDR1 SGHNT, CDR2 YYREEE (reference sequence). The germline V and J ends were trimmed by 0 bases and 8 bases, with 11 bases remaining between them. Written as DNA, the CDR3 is TGTGCCAGCAGCTTGGAAGGGGTAGGCGGCTACACCTTC. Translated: CASSLEGVGGYTF.

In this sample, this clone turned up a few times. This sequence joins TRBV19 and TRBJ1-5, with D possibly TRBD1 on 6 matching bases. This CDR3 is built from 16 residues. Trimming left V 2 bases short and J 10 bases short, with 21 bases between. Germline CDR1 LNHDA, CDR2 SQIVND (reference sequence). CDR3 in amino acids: CASSIWGAGEFYPQHF. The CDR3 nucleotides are TGTGCCAGTAGTATATGGGGGGCAGGGGAATTCTACCCCCAGCATTTT. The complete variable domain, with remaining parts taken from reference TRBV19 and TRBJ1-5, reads DGGITQSPKYLFRKEGQNVTLSCEQNLNHDAMYWYRQDPGQGLRLIYYSQIVNDFQKGDIAEGYSVSREKKESFPLTVTSAQKNPTAFYLCASSIWGAGEFYPQHFGDGTRLSIL.

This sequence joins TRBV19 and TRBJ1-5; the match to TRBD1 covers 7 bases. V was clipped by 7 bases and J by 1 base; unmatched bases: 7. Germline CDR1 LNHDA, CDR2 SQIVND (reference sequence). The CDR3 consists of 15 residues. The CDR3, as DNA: TGTGCCAGTACTATTGAGGGGGCCAGCAATCAGCCCCAGCATTTT. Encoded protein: CASTIEGASNQPQHF.

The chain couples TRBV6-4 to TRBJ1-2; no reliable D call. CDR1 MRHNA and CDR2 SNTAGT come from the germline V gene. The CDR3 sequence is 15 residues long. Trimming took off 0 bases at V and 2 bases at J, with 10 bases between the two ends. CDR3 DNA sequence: TGTGCCAGCAGTGACTCTTTTGGCAGGAACTATGGCTACACCTTC. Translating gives CASSDSFGRNYGYTF.